These 14 T cell receptor beta chains were sequenced from one sample in a study of T cell responses to AZD1222 COVID-19 vaccine. Clones were sequenced by immunoSEQ multiplex PCR, and TCRdb holds only the in-frame ones, with some missing. The table has about 150,000 clones, less than 95% seen once. The sequencing here drew on peripheral blood, taken on day 0 of AZD1222 vaccination. The receptor set was obtained from an adult in good health.

This chain uses TRBV19 with TRBJ1-1, with D possibly matching TRBD1 (5 bases). From germline, CDR1 is LNHDA and CDR2 SQIVND (reference sequence). Trimming pared 3 bases from V and 4 bases from J, leaving 15 bases between. CDR3 length equals 15 residues. CDR3 DNA sequence: TGTGCCAGTAGTATTATTTTTCAGGGTGGCACTGAAGCTTTCTTT. As protein: CASSIIFQGGTEAFF.

In the case of this clone: Mismatch with germline at one junction end may stem from a read error. This chain uses TRBV20-1 with TRBJ1-1; D gene unclear. Germline V lookup: CDR1 DFQATT, CDR2 SNEGSKA (reference sequence). The CDR3 runs 8 residues. DNA of the CDR3: TGCAGTGCTAGATGTCCTCCTTTT. Translation gives CSARCPPF.

The chain links TRBV28 to TRBJ1-3; D perhaps matches TRBD1 (6 bases). The CDR3 extends over 16 amino acids. CDR1 and CDR2 from the germline V gene are MDHEN and SYDVKM. The V gene lost 1 base and the J gene lost 1 base, with 11 bases spanning the gap. The CDR3 coding sequence is TGTGCCAGCAGTTTATTTCGGGGGCGGTCTGGAAACACCATATATTTT. Encoded protein: CASSLFRGRSGNTIYF.

The chain has TRBV5-8 and TRBJ2-1, with 9 bases lining up with TRBD1. Germline assignment: CDR1 SGHTS and CDR2 YDEGEE. This CDR3 spans 18 amino acids. V lost 7 bases and J lost 4; bases outside the gene matches: 18. CDR3 residues: CASLGQGLVGGSYNEQFF. The DNA for the CDR3 is TGTGCCAGCCTCGGACAGGGGCTAGTTGGAGGGAGTTACAATGAGCAGTTCTTC. The full variable domain, completed using reference TRBV5-8 and TRBJ2-1, is EAGVTQSPTHLIKTRGQQATLRCSPISGHTSVYWYQQALGLGLQFLLWYDEGEERNRGNFPPRFSGRQFPNYSSELNVNALELEDSALYLCASLGQGLVGGSYNEQFFGPGTRLTVL.

The chain combines TRBV28 with TRBJ2-2; TRBD1 agrees at 8 bases. Per the germline V gene, CDR1 is MDHEN and CDR2 is SYDVKM. This CDR3 has 15 amino acids. The trim removed 1 base at V and 4 bases at J, leaving 2 bases unmatched. This CDR3 is CASSLSDRGTGELFF. The CDR3 DNA reads as TGTGCCAGCAGTTTATCCGACAGGGGCACCGGGGAGCTGTTTTTT.

The genes are TRBV29-1 and TRBJ1-1; D is unclear. The V end was cut by 2 bases, the J end by 1 base, with 5 bases between. The CDR3 has 12 amino acids. Germline loops: CDR1 SQVTM, CDR2 ANQGSEA. The CDR3 reads CSVESGNTEAFF. CDR3 nucleotides: TGCAGCGTTGAATCCGGGAACACTGAAGCTTTCTTT.

The count of this clone is one. V and J are TRBV27 and TRBJ2-2; 7 bases map to TRBD2. Looked up from germline, CDR1 is MNHEY and CDR2 is SMNVEV (reference sequence). CDR3 length: 18 amino acids. The ends lost 5 bases at V and 6 bases at J; junction bases unmatched: 18. CDR3 coding DNA: TGTGCCAGCAGTCCCGCCCTCAATAGCGGGTTGGGCGCCGGGGAGCTGTTTTTT. This codes for CASSPALNSGLGAGELFF.

V and J are TRBV2 and TRBJ2-4; D may be TRBD2 (6 bases). V was clipped by 6 bases and J by 9 bases, with 18 bases between them. From germline, CDR1 is SNHLY and CDR2 FYNNEI. CDR3 length: 14 amino acids. The CDR3 DNA sequence: TGTGCCAGCAGGAACCCCCTAAAGCGGGCCATTCAGTACTTC. Its translation: CASRNPLKRAIQYF.

The chain couples TRBV5-1 to TRBJ1-6, with 10 bases that match TRBD1. CDR3 length equals 15 residues. Germline V lookup: CDR1 SGHRS, CDR2 YFSETQ. V lost 0 bases and J lost 9; bases outside the gene matches: 3. As DNA, the CDR3 is TGCGCCAGCAGCTTGGAGGGACAGGGGTTTTCACCCCTCCACTTT. It translates to CASSLEGQGFSPLHF.

The rearrangement joins TRBV11-2 to TRBJ2-6, with unresolved D. The CDR3 runs 13 residues. Germline V lookup: CDR1 SGHAT, CDR2 FQNNGV. The germline V and J ends were trimmed by 4 bases and 2 bases, with 3 bases remaining between them. CDR3 coding DNA: TGTGCCAGCAGCTCGACTGGGGCCAACGTCCTGACTTTC. Translation: CASSSTGANVLTF.

This clone came up once. The chain links TRBV28 to TRBJ2-7; the D is unclear. CDR3 size: 14 residues. Trimming shortened V by 1 base and J by 4 bases, and 11 bases separated the two germline ends. The germline gives CDR1 MDHEN, CDR2 SYDVKM. The CDR3 here is CASSLSEVQYEQYF. CDR3 nucleotide sequence: TGTGCCAGCAGTTTATCTGAGGTTCAGTACGAGCAGTACTTC. The full variable domain, with the rest looked up from reference TRBV28 and TRBJ2-7, is DVKVTQSSRYLVKRTGEKVFLECVQDMDHENMFWYRQDPGLGLRLIYFSYDVKMKEKGDIPEGYSVSREKKERFSLILESASTNQTSMYLCASSLSEVQYEQYFGPGTRLTVT.

The gene calls are TRBV7-2 and TRBJ2-1, with D possibly being TRBD1 or TRBD2 (5 bases each). Germline CDR1 and CDR2: SGHTA and FQGNSA. The CDR3 is made up of 16 amino acids. The germline V and J ends were trimmed by 1 base and 2 bases, with 12 bases remaining between them. The CDR3 is CASSLVPGPTYNEQFF. The CDR3 DNA follows: TGTGCCAGCAGCTTAGTACCGGGACCAACCTACAATGAGCAGTTCTTC.

The rearrangement joins TRBV11-2 to TRBJ2-7, with 9 bases matching TRBD1. The CDR3 runs 15 residues. Germline V CDR1 and CDR2: SGHAT, FQNNGV. With V trimmed by 4 bases and J by 6 bases, 10 bases remained unmatched. The CDR3 bases are TGTGCCAGCAGCTCCTACCGACAGGGGGTACTCGAGCAGTACTTC. Protein product: CASSSYRQGVLEQYF.

This clone was seen once. The chain couples TRBV9 to TRBJ2-5; 13 nucleotides line up with TRBD2. CDR1 and CDR2 (germline): SGDLS, YYNGEE. There are 19 residues in the CDR3. V lost 7 bases and J lost 4; bases outside the gene matches: 19. The CDR3 coding sequence is TGTGCCAGCGGGAGGCCAGGACTAGCGGGAGAGGTCTCGGGAGAGACCCAGTACTTC. Translated: CASGRPGLAGEVSGETQYF. Based on the CDR3 plus reference TRBV9 and TRBJ2-5, the full variable domain is DSGVTQTPKHLITATGQRVTLRCSPRSGDLSVYWYQQSLDQGLQFLIQYYNGEERAKGNILERFSAQQFPDLHSELNLSSLELGDSALYFCASGRPGLAGEVSGETQYFGPGTRLLVL.